This T cell receptor (beta chain) came from a study of shared clonotypes between healthy human individuals (dated by TCRdb to the early 2020s). As for the study more broadly: The cohort included a few men and two women between 18 and 49 years of age. Each donor's leukapheresis produced roughly between roughly 0.85 and 10 billion PBMCs. To increase sequencing depth and limit assay-specific biases, TCR repertoire library preparation and sequencing were carried out by different laboratories using diverse techniques. To estimate repertoire size and how much clonotypes are shared between individuals, the study performed deep sequencing of blood TCR repertoires from a few healthy adults.

Healthy HIV-negative adults with no recently reported acute infections or vaccinations were included as donors. Only Caucasian adults living in Nashville, Tennessee, USA were represented among the donors. In the unsorted samples, around 81 million PBMCs were counted, and genomic DNA was extracted using the QIAamp DNA Blood Mini kit. Blood was collected by leukapheresis, and PBMCs were isolated by Ficoll-Histopaque density gradient centrifugation and then cryopreserved in liquid nitrogen vapor phase. Results the study describes overall, beyond this receptor: Sampling was restricted to blood, and TCR repertoires in tissues likely differ from the TCR repertoires found in blood. Based on pairwise subsampling, the degree of clonotype sharing among donors was expected to be affected by sequencing depth. The small number of donors limited the genetic and exposure-history diversity represented.

TCR CDR3 regions were amplified from genomic DNA by multiplex PCR using the deep immunoSEQ assay. For each cell subset, the extracted genomic DNA was distributed evenly across all wells of several immunoSEQ 96-well plates, and each plate served as one replicate. For unsorted PBMC, approximately 290 ng of genomic DNA, equivalent to around 30,000 T cell genomes, went into each replicate PCR. Ten immunoSEQ deep assay plates were used to sequence the unsorted PBMC genomic DNA. Purified libraries were quantified with a Qubit 3.0 fluorometer, sized on a Bioanalyzer 2100, and re-quantified with the KAPA Library Quantification kit. Every immunoSEQ 96-well plate was sequenced on a dedicated single-read 150-cycle Illumina NextSeq 550 flow cell. The authors processed their data as follows. The immunoSEQ output contained only junctional sequences without quality scores, so filtering could not match that applied to full-length reads. Sequences were annotated with PyIR, a Python wrapper for IgBLAST v1.9, and V/J genes and CDR3 were assigned using IMGT germline references. Reads with weak V/J assignments (E-value above 1e-6), missing CDR3, stop codons, out-of-frame junctions, or ambiguous translated residues were removed. V3J clonotypes were defined as sequences sharing the same inferred V gene, J gene, and CDR3 amino acid sequence. Percentage overlap between repertoires was computed as shared unique clonotypes divided by the size of the smaller repertoire. RTK rarefaction, the Chao1 estimator, and Recon v2.1 estimates of unobserved clonotypes were used to assess repertoire richness. Entries here come from immuneACCESS through TCRdb and include only in-frame sequences with V and J called. Some clones fail to appear in such tables; in the studies checked, an unresolved V gene covers under half of the shortfall, and the cause of the remainder is unknown. V and J calls and clone size are those listed in that table; D and trimming were worked out from the DNA. Across this sample there are around 500,000 clones, with roughly four fifths seen only once. Of the sample, roughly 13% falls within the top ten clones.

With regard to this clone: Its antigen is unknown. Per-base qualities were not stored, and no clone one base away is much larger.

The V end loses 0 bases and the J end loses 5 bases, and a stretch of 7 bases separates them. Looking up the germline V gene yields CDR1 SGHDN and CDR2 FVKESK. Taken from cysteine to phenylalanine, the CDR3 has 13 residues. Only CDR3 DNA is held: 39 bases, read in frame from base 1. This clonotype was obtained from a woman aged 40 to 50 in good health. Some clones in this sample may be carry-over from other donors' samples. The sequenced sample consisted of PBMCs. This receptor chain uses TRBV14 and TRBJ1-2, with the D gene too uncertain to name. In nucleotide form, the sequence is TGTGCCAGCAGCCAAGATTTCGGATATGGCTACACCTTC. This is translated as CASSQDFGYGYTF.